The 25 T cell receptor beta chains presented below share a single source sample, sequenced in a study of T cell changes during pregnancy in multiple sclerosis. Sequencing was performed with immunoSEQ multiplex PCR; in TCRdb, only in-frame clones are kept and a portion is missing. The table includes about 40,000 clones, 80% to 90% detected once. Sequencing used CD4+ T cells from peripheral blood mononuclear cells, obtained in the first trimester of pregnancy. The receptors were sampled from a female donor with multiple sclerosis, enrolled in a pregnancy study.

The chain employs TRBV7-3 and TRBJ2-1; D is ambiguous. V was clipped by 6 bases and J by 9 bases, with 15 bases between them. The CDR3 has 13 amino acids. CDR1 SGHTA and CDR2 FQGTGA come from the germline V gene. As DNA, the CDR3 is TGTGCCAGCAGACGAACAGTTTTGGGTGAGCAGTTCTTC. Translation: CASRRTVLGEQFF. Drawing the rest from reference TRBV7-3 and TRBJ2-1, the complete variable domain is GAGVSQTPSNKVTEKGKYVELRCDPISGHTALYWYRQSLGQGPEFLIYFQGTGAADDSGLPNDRFFAVRPEGSVSTLKIQRTERGDSAVYLCASRRTVLGEQFFGPGTRLTVL.

The rearrangement links TRBV9 to TRBJ2-2, with TRBD1 matching 7 bases. CDR1 and CDR2 (germline): SGDLS, YYNGEE. V was pared by 4 bases and J by 0 bases, with 3 bases of the junction left unmatched. The CDR3 extends over 15 amino acids. In nucleotides, the CDR3 is TGTGCCAGCAGCCCTGGGACAGCGAACACCGGGGAGCTGTTTTTT. Its translation: CASSPGTANTGELFF.

The rearrangement joins TRBV30 to TRBJ2-7; D is undetermined. The V end lost 1 base, the J end lost 0 bases, and 10 bases lay between the germline ends. From germline, CDR1 is GTSNPN and CDR2 SVGIG (reference sequence). CDR3 size: 14 residues. This chain's CDR3 is CAWSGAAFSYEQYF. DNA for the CDR3: TGTGCCTGGAGTGGGGCAGCCTTCTCCTACGAGCAGTACTTC. Full variable domain (rest looked up from reference TRBV30 and TRBJ2-7): SQTIHQWPATLVQPVGSPLSLECTVEGTSNPNLYWYRQAAGRGLQLLFYSVGIGQISSEVPQNLSASRPQDRQFILSSKKLLLSDSGFYLCAWSGAAFSYEQYFGPGTRLTVT.

V usage is TRBV4-2 and J usage is TRBJ2-3; 7 nucleotides line up with TRBD2. The length of the CDR3 is 16 residues. V shed 1 base, J shed 0 bases, and the junction held 4 bases outside the gene matches. Germline CDR1 is LGHNA and CDR2 is YNFKEQ. This CDR3 reads CASSQVASGSTDTQYF. CDR3 DNA sequence: TGTGCCAGCAGCCAAGTCGCTAGCGGAAGCACAGATACGCAGTATTTT.

The V gene is TRBV11-2, the J gene TRBJ2-7; D not resolved. The CDR3 extends over 12 amino acids. Trimming cost V 1 base and J 3 bases, with 4 bases left between them. Germline CDR1 and CDR2: SGHAT and FQNNGV. The CDR3 region is CASSLVLYEQYF. The DNA for the CDR3 is TGTGCCAGCAGCTTAGTCCTCTACGAGCAGTACTTC.

The chain joins TRBV12-5 to TRBJ2-5; D is uncertain. Deletions cut 1 base from V and 2 bases from J, with 5 bases between. CDR3 length: 13 amino acids. CDR1 LGHNT and CDR2 FRNRAP come from the germline V gene. In DNA form, the CDR3 reads TGTGCTAGTGGTTTGGCCCGTCAAGAGACCCAGTACTTC. It is translated as CASGLARQETQYF.

The rearrangement uses TRBV5-1 and TRBJ1-5, with 9 bases identical to TRBD1. CDR1 is SGHRS, CDR2 YFSETQ, per germline. Germline trimming cut 2 bases from V and 5 bases from J; bases unmatched to any gene: 2. The length of the CDR3 is 14 residues. The CDR3 loop reads CASSLQGADQPQHF. The CDR3 DNA reads TGCGCCAGCAGCTTACAGGGGGCAGATCAGCCCCAGCATTTT.

This rearrangement joins TRBV7-9 to TRBJ2-5, with 8 nucleotides matching TRBD2. Germline V gene sequence: CDR1 SEHNR, CDR2 FQNEAQ (reference sequence). Trimming cost V 2 bases and J 5 bases; bases outside gene matches: 10. The CDR3 covers 16 residues. CDR3: CASSLSPGGPGETQYF. CDR3 bases: TGTGCCAGCAGCTTAAGCCCGGGGGGGCCCGGGGAGACCCAGTACTTC.

J is TRBJ1-1 and V is TRBV2; 8 bases line up with TRBD1. The CDR3 length is 14 residues. Germline assignment: CDR1 SNHLY and CDR2 FYNNEI. The trim removed 8 bases at V and 0 bases at J, leaving 5 bases unmatched. CDR3 amino acids: CASGEDRVNTEAFF. The CDR3 nucleotides read TGTGCCAGCGGGGAGGACAGGGTGAACACTGAAGCTTTCTTT.

Remarks on this clone: Mismatch with germline at one junction end may stem from a read error. The chain combines TRBV11-2 with TRBJ1-6; D unclear. This CDR3 is 16 amino acids long. Germline V gene data show CDR1 as SGHAT and CDR2 as FQNNGV. CDR3 nucleotides: TGTGCCAGCAGCTCGCGCCGGTCTGGGCATAAGTCACCCCTCCACTTT. Translation gives CASSSRRSGHKSPLHF.

The rearrangement links TRBV20-1 to TRBJ1-2; no clear D. Germline V lookup: CDR1 DFQATT, CDR2 SNEGSKA (reference sequence). V dropped 6 bases and J dropped 6 bases, with 11 bases sitting between them. This CDR3 spans 11 amino acids. The CDR3 is CSASPGDGYTF. CDR3 sequence (DNA): TGCAGTGCCAGCCCTGGAGATGGCTACACCTTC.

The chain carries TRBV5-1 and TRBJ1-5; D is unresolved. CDR1 and CDR2 (germline): SGHRS, YFSETQ. Trimming removed 2 bases from V and 0 bases from J, with 9 bases in between. The CDR3 consists of 15 residues. The CDR3 DNA sequence: TGCGCCAGCAGCTTCCGACTATATAGCAATCAGCCCCAGCATTTT. It is translated as CASSFRLYSNQPQHF.

The chain carries TRBV7-2 and TRBJ1-6; D ambiguous. The CDR3 spans 12 residues. V lost 1 base and J lost 8, with 3 bases in between. Germline loops: CDR1 SGHTA, CDR2 FQGNSA. This CDR3 reads CASSLDYSPLHF. The CDR3 DNA follows: TGTGCCAGCAGCTTAGACTATTCACCCCTCCACTTT.

This CDR3 reads CASSFGGGGREQYF. The DNA of the CDR3 is TGTGCCAGCAGCTTTGGGGGAGGGGGTCGCGAGCAGTACTTC. V usage is TRBV11-1 and J usage is TRBJ2-7; the D gene is possibly TRBD2 (7 bases). The CDR3 covers 14 residues. Germline-derived CDR1 and CDR2 are SGHAT and FQDESV (reference sequence). The V gene lost 3 bases and the J gene lost 6 bases, with 15 bases spanning the gap.

This clone was detected once. The chain combines TRBV7-3 with TRBJ2-7; weak D call: TRBD2 (6 bases). Germline loops: CDR1 SGHTA, CDR2 FQGTGA. V was clipped by 1 base and J by 2 bases, with 12 bases between them. There are 15 residues in the CDR3. The CDR3 spells CASSLSGGTPYEQYF. CDR3 sequence (DNA): TGTGCCAGCAGCTTAAGTGGGGGGACCCCCTACGAGCAGTACTTC.

The chain uses TRBV10-3 and TRBJ2-7, with 9 bases matching TRBD2. J lost 4 bases, V lost 0 bases, and 4 bases had no gene match. Germline CDR1 reads ENHRY; CDR2 reads SYGVKD. CDR3 length equals 15 residues. Here the CDR3 DNA reads TGTGCCATCAGTGAGTCGATCGCGGGGGGGTACGAGCAGTACTTC. Protein product: CAISESIAGGYEQYF.

The genes are TRBV19 and TRBJ2-7; 8 positions match TRBD2. The trim removed 6 bases at V and 4 bases at J, leaving 2 bases unmatched. Germline CDR1 reads LNHDA; CDR2 reads SQIVND (reference sequence). This CDR3 contains 12 residues. CDR3 DNA: TGTGCCAGTAGCGGGAGGGAATACGAGCAGTACTTC. Its protein is CASSGREYEQYF.

CDR3 residues: CASSLKGGNGYTF. The CDR3 region has the DNA TGTGCCAGCAGCTTGAAAGGCGGTAATGGCTACACCTTC. The rearrangement joins TRBV7-9 to TRBJ1-2; D gene uncertain. The V end lost 3 bases, the J end lost 6 bases, and 11 bases lay between the germline ends. The CDR3 sequence is 13 residues long. The germline CDR1 and CDR2 sequences are SEHNR and FQNEAQ (reference sequence).

This clone was detected only a few times. The V and J genes are TRBV14 and TRBJ2-7; D not certain. Germline V lookup: CDR1 SGHDN, CDR2 FVKESK. CDR3 length: 11 residues. Trimming removed 5 bases from V and 4 bases from J, with 6 bases in between. CDR3 region: CASSSRYEQYF. CDR3 in DNA: TGTGCCAGCAGCTCGCGATACGAGCAGTACTTC.

V gene TRBV25-1 combines with J gene TRBJ2-7, with 7 positions matching TRBD2. This CDR3 is 15 amino acids long. CDR1 and CDR2 from the germline V gene are MGHDK and SYGVNS. After removal of 2 bases from V and 3 bases from J, the junction contained 7 bases not matched to a gene. The CDR3 DNA follows: TGTGCCAGCAGTGAACGGGACTATAAGAGCTACGAGCAGTACTTC. Its translation is CASSERDYKSYEQYF.

This rearrangement joins TRBV6-6 to TRBJ2-1; 13 bases are shared with TRBD2. V trimming: 5 bases; J trimming: 5 bases; junction bases outside the gene matches: 6. Germline assignment: CDR1 MNHNY and CDR2 SVGAGI (reference sequence). The CDR3 contains 16 residues. CDR3 nucleotide sequence: TGTGCCAGCAGTAGGACTAGCGGGGGCCCCGACAATGAGCAGTTCTTC. Protein product: CASSRTSGGPDNEQFF.

The chain recombines TRBV6-1 with TRBJ2-7, with D possibly matching TRBD1 (6 bases). Germline V gene sequence: CDR1 MNHNS, CDR2 SASEGT. The CDR3 is made up of 13 amino acids. V lost 3 bases to trimming and J lost 5 bases, with 11 bases between them. This chain's CDR3 is CASSEVRGHEQYF. CDR3 nucleotides: TGTGCCAGCAGTGAGGTCAGGGGCCACGAGCAGTACTTC.

The rearrangement links TRBV29-1 to TRBJ1-2, with 7 bases fitting TRBD1. Trimming cost V 2 bases and J 2 bases; bases outside gene matches: 11. The CDR3 runs 16 residues. In germline, CDR1 is SQVTM, CDR2 ANQGSEA. The CDR3 sequence: CSVEKGGQRKNYGYTF. CDR3 coding DNA: TGCAGCGTTGAAAAGGGGGGACAGAGAAAGAACTATGGCTACACCTTC. Full variable domain (remainder filled in from reference TRBV29-1 and TRBJ1-2): SAVISQKPSRDICQRGTSLTIQCQVDSQVTMMFWYRQQPGQSLTLIATANQGSEATYESGFVIDKFPISRPNLTFSTLTVSNMSPEDSSIYLCSVEKGGQRKNYGYTFGSGTRLTVV.

J is TRBJ1-6 and V is TRBV27, with D tentatively TRBD1 (5 bases). CDR1 is MNHEY, CDR2 SMNVEV, per germline (reference sequence). The CDR3 is 15 residues long. Trimming took off 6 bases at V and 6 bases at J, with 15 bases between the two ends. The CDR3 DNA follows: TGTGCCAGCAGCCAGGTAGGGGTGGCTAATTCACCCCTCCACTTT. Amino acids: CASSQVGVANSPLHF.

The V gene is TRBV18, the J gene TRBJ2-4; D call uncertain. Germline V CDR1 and CDR2: KGHSH, LQKENI. This CDR3 has 14 amino acids. V shed 3 bases and J shed 1 base, with 7 bases lying between them. In DNA, the CDR3 is TGTGCCAGCTCACCCGAGCCGGCCAAAAACATTCAGTACTTC. Amino acids: CASSPEPAKNIQYF.